These T cell receptor beta chains were read from a single sample in a study of shared clonotypes between healthy human individuals. Method: immunoSEQ multiplex PCR; TCRdb's copy keeps in-frame clones and lacks some. Of 2 million to 3 million clones in the sample, 85% to 95% were seen once. The sample comprised naive CD4+ T cells sorted from blood. These receptor sequences come from a man aged 18 to 30 in good health. Each CDR3 is given with its conserved first and last residue. Fields, in order: V gene, D gene, clone size, J gene, CDR3 protein, CDR3 DNA. The D gene is left open where the match is weak. Clone size is not always given. Where it is, it says once, few, many or a class for expanded clones.

>TRBV2|-|-|TRBJ1-2
CASSEVGEGVQGYTF
TGTGCCAGCAGTGAAGTTGGCGAAGGAGTTCAGGGCTACACCTTC
>TRBV6-6|-|-|TRBJ2-7
CASSPLGAYEQYF
TGTGCCAGCAGTCCCCTAGGGGCCTACGAGCAGTACTTC
>TRBV4-1|-|-|TRBJ1-6
CASSQAYRVTLGSPLHF
TGCGCCAGCAGCCAAGCCTACAGGGTGACCCTGGGTTCACCCCTCCACTTT
>TRBV7-9|-|-|TRBJ1-4
CASSFLMTGTRSEKLFF
TGTGCCAGCAGCTTCTTAATGACCGGGACACGGTCAGAGAAACTGTTTTTT
>TRBV4-2|TRBD2|-|TRBJ2-2
CASSRGTSGNTGELFF
TGTGCCAGCAGCCGTGGGACTAGCGGGAACACCGGGGAGCTGTTTTTT
>TRBV30|-|-|TRBJ1-2
CAWSQGLFGYTF
TGTGCCTGGAGTCAGGGGTTGTTTGGCTACACCTTC
>TRBV7-4|-|-|TRBJ2-4
CASSFRVRGARDIQYF
TGTGCCAGCAGCTTCCGGGTTAGGGGGGCCAGAGACATTCAGTACTTC
>TRBV7-8|-|-|TRBJ2-7
CASSLGDPEQYF
TGTGCCAGCAGCTTAGGGGACCCCGAGCAGTACTTC
>TRBV5-1|-|-|TRBJ1-5
CASSLAGANQPQHF
TGCGCCAGCAGCTTGGCGGGGGCAAATCAGCCCCAGCATTTT
>TRBV18|TRBD1|-|TRBJ1-1
CASSPPGQGARLAFF
TGTGCCAGCTCACCACCGGGACAGGGGGCTAGGTTAGCTTTCTTT
>TRBV19|-|-|TRBJ1-1
CASRFTGLDTEAFF
TGTGCCAGCCGGTTTACAGGGTTGGACACTGAAGCTTTCTTT
>TRBV4-3|-|-|TRBJ1-5
CASSQVYTSNQPQHF
TGCGCCAGCAGCCAAGTATATACCAGCAATCAGCCCCAGCATTTT
>TRBV6-5|-|once|TRBJ1-3
CASIGPGNTIYF
TGTGCCAGCATAGGGCCTGGAAACACCATATATTTT
>TRBV20-1|-|-|TRBJ1-2
CSSQGIYGYTF
TGCAGTTCTCAGGGTATCTATGGCTACACCTTC
>TRBV7-2|TRBD1|-|TRBJ1-4
CASSLGQGHEKLFF
TGTGCCAGCAGCTTAGGACAGGGCCATGAAAAACTGTTTTTT
>TRBV9|TRBD2|-|TRBJ2-3
CASSGTYGTSGTSTDTQYF
TGTGCCAGCAGCGGAACTTACGGGACTAGCGGGACTAGCACAGATACGCAGTATTTT
>TRBV5-4|TRBD2|-|TRBJ2-3
CASSPGTSGSTDTQYF
TGTGCCAGCAGCCCAGGGACTAGCGGGAGTACAGATACGCAGTATTTT
>TRBV7-9|-|-|TRBJ2-3
CASSLEAATTDTQYF
TGTGCCAGCAGCTTAGAGGCGGCAACCACAGATACGCAGTATTTT
>TRBV7-2|TRBD2|-|TRBJ2-3
CASSSTSGSGTDTQYF
TGTGCCAGCAGCTCGACTAGCGGGAGCGGCACAGATACGCAGTATTTT
>TRBV28|-|once|TRBJ2-4
CASGYGVAQAKNIQYF
TGTGCCAGCGGGTATGGGGTTGCACAGGCCAAAAACATTCAGTACTTC
>TRBV6-5|-|-|TRBJ1-3
CASRPTGSGNTIYF
TGTGCCAGCAGACCCACAGGGTCCGGAAACACCATATATTTT
>TRBV5-5|TRBD1|-|TRBJ1-1
CASSLTGARETEAFF
TGTGCCAGCAGCTTGACAGGGGCGCGAGAAACTGAAGCTTTCTTT
>TRBV29-1|-|few|TRBJ1-1
CSVHQSGEAFF
TGCAGCGTTCATCAGAGTGGCGAAGCTTTCTTT
>TRBV19|TRBD1|-|TRBJ2-7
CASSIPTGGSYEQYF
TGTGCCAGTAGTATCCCGACAGGGGGCTCCTACGAGCAGTACTTC
>TRBV2|TRBD2|once|TRBJ2-3
CASSVFGGGVTDTQYF
TGTGCCAGCAGTGTGTTTGGCGGGGGGGTCACAGATACGCAGTATTTT
>TRBV2|-|-|TRBJ1-5
CASNWDSNQPQHF
TGTGCCAGCAACTGGGACAGCAATCAGCCCCAGCATTTT
>TRBV19|TRBD1|-|TRBJ2-7
CASSIGQVLTYEQYF
TGTGCCAGTAGTATCGGACAGGTTCTCACCTACGAGCAGTACTTC
>TRBV11-2|TRBD2|-|TRBJ2-7
CASSGWPGGVYEQYF
TGTGCCAGCAGCGGATGGCCGGGGGGGGTCTACGAGCAGTACTTC
>TRBV5-5|-|-|TRBJ1-6
CASSSRNSPLHF
TGTGCCAGCAGCTCGAGGAATTCACCCCTCCACTTT
>TRBV28|-|-|TRBJ2-7
CASSLSTEQYF
TGTGCCAGCAGTTTATCTACCGAGCAGTACTTC
>TRBV29-1|-|-|TRBJ2-1
CSAQRLREQFF
TGCAGCGCCCAGCGACTAAGGGAGCAGTTCTTC
>TRBV6-5|TRBD1|-|TRBJ1-2
CASRPGQGAPGYTF
TGTGCCAGTCGACCGGGACAGGGGGCCCCTGGCTACACCTTC
>TRBV5-1|-|-|TRBJ2-7
CASSLGGKPHEQYF
TGCGCCAGCAGCTTGGGGGGGAAGCCTCACGAGCAGTACTTC
>TRBV2|TRBD1|-|TRBJ1-4
CASSRGLGEKLFF
TGTGCCAGCAGCAGGGGGCTGGGGGAAAAACTGTTTTTT
>TRBV4-3|-|-|TRBJ2-1
CASSQDRAAYEQFF
TGCGCCAGCAGCCAAGATCGGGCAGCCTATGAGCAGTTCTTC
>TRBV28|-|-|TRBJ1-5
CASSIPRGLKPQHF
TGTGCCAGCAGCATACCCCGTGGGCTTAAGCCCCAGCATTTT
>TRBV2|TRBD2|-|TRBJ2-3
CASRGSGASTDTQYF
TGTGCCAGCAGGGGTAGCGGGGCTAGCACAGATACGCAGTATTTT
>TRBV14|-|-|TRBJ2-2
CASIPRGGFSVPRNTGELFF
TGTGCCAGCATTCCAAGGGGAGGTTTCTCGGTTCCTCGGAACACCGGGGAGCTGTTTTTT
>TRBV27|-|once|TRBJ2-2
CASSPYGTPQSSGELFF
TGTGCCAGCAGTCCTTACGGGACTCCCCAGAGTTCCGGGGAGCTGTTTTTT
>TRBV18|-|-|TRBJ1-1
CASSSDSVQGAFF
TGTGCCAGCTCATCTGACTCCGTGCAGGGAGCTTTCTTT
>TRBV5-1|TRBD2|-|TRBJ2-7
CASSFLTSGSSYEQYF
TGCGCCAGCAGCTTCCTGACTAGCGGGAGTTCCTACGAGCAGTACTTC